This T cell receptor (beta chain) emerged from a study of blood T cell repertoires in COVID-19. The J segment lost 2 bases and the V segment lost 4 bases, leaving 4 bases of the junction unmatched. This CDR3 has 14 residues. Germline CDR1 and CDR2: LGHDT and YNNKEL (reference sequence). Some clones are missing from TCRdb's copy, which holds only in-frame ones; the method was immunoSEQ multiplex PCR. The sample gives about 440,000 clones, about 85% of which show up once; almost 2% is in the top ten. Sequencing was carried out using PBMCs or T cells enriched from blood (not recorded which). The chain couples TRBV3-1 (or the pseudogene TRBV3-2) to TRBJ2-5; TRBD1 aligns across 7 bases. The sequence was collected from a woman younger than 30 with acute COVID-19. CDR3 in DNA: TGTGCCAGCAGCCGGAGGACAGGTCAAGAGACCCAGTACTTC. The encoded protein is CASSRRTGQETQYF.